Listed below are T cell receptor beta chains from one sample, sequenced in a study of cytomegalovirus exposure and HLA in healthy donors. The method was immunoSEQ multiplex PCR; TCRdb's version includes in-frame clones alone and lacks a portion of them. In the table there are roughly 120,000 clones, more than 65% of which are singletons. The sequencing input was PBMCs. The receptor source for this set is a young man in good health and CMV-seropositive. The CDR3 runs from the conserved cysteine through the conserved F or W. Fields, in order: D gene, J gene, CDR3 length, V gene, clone size, CDR3 protein, CDR3 DNA. The D gene is left open where the match is weak. Part of the rows lack a size; the others show once, few, many or a class for expanded clones.

>TRBD1|TRBJ1-1|16|TRBV5-1|.
CASSFSRQGANAEAFF
TGCGCCAGCAGCTTCTCCCGACAGGGGGCGAATGCTGAAGCTTTCTTT
>.|TRBJ2-6|15|TRBV10-3|.
CAISNIDSGANVLTF
TGTGCCATCAGTAACATTGACTCTGGGGCCAACGTCCTGACTTTC
>.|TRBJ2-1|16|TRBV9|.
CASSTQGAGGGNEQFF
TGTGCCAGCAGCACCCAGGGGGCGGGGGGGGGCAATGAGCAGTTCTTC
>TRBD1|TRBJ2-3|13|TRBV28|.
CASSSGQGATQYF
TGTGCCAGCAGTTCCGGACAGGGGGCTACGCAGTATTTT
>TRBD1|TRBJ1-6|15|TRBV28|.
CASSFGTGDNSPLHF
TGTGCCAGCAGTTTCGGGACAGGGGACAATTCACCCCTCCACTTT
>.|TRBJ2-2|16|TRBV19|.
CASSMVLAPNTGELFF
TGTGCCAGTAGTATGGTTCTAGCGCCGAACACCGGGGAGCTGTTTTTT
>.|TRBJ2-1|15|TRBV27|.
CASSLLALSYNEQFF
TGTGCCAGCAGTTTACTAGCTCTCTCCTACAATGAGCAGTTCTTC
>.|TRBJ1-3|15|TRBV19|.
CASSIAGTSGNTIYF
TGTGCCAGTAGTATAGCCGGGACATCAGGAAACACCATATATTTT
>.|TRBJ1-5|16|TRBV2|.
CASSERVVRSNQPQHF
TGTGCCAGCAGCGAGCGTGTCGTCAGAAGCAATCAGCCCCAGCATTTT
>.|TRBJ2-1|12|TRBV10-1|.
CASSGEIGEQFF
TGCGCCAGCAGTGGGGAGATTGGTGAGCAGTTCTTC
>TRBD2|TRBJ2-7|15|TRBV5-1|.
CASSATSGGAYEQYF
TGCGCCAGCAGCGCCACTAGCGGGGGGGCCTACGAGCAGTACTTC
>TRBD1|TRBJ1-1|14|TRBV4-3|.
CASSQTGGGTEAFF
TGCGCCAGCAGCCAGACAGGGGGGGGTACTGAAGCTTTCTTT
>TRBD2|TRBJ2-5|19|TRBV7-2|.
CASSLALAGATTYQETQYF
TGTGCCAGCAGCTTAGCGCTAGCGGGGGCCACAACTTACCAAGAGACCCAGTACTTC
>.|TRBJ1-5|13|TRBV30|.
CACEQGGNQPQHF
TGTGCCTGCGAACAGGGAGGGAATCAGCCCCAGCATTTT
>TRBD1|TRBJ2-6|16|TRBV15|once
CATYRGGSSGANVLTF
TGTGCCACCTACAGGGGCGGTAGCTCTGGGGCCAACGTCCTGACTTTC
>.|TRBJ1-2|14|TRBV5-4|.
CASSPPRVPYGYTF
TGTGCCAGCAGCCCGCCCAGGGTGCCCTATGGCTACACCTTC
>TRBD1|TRBJ1-1|16|TRBV5-1|.
CASSGLFQGAGTEAFF
TGCGCCAGCAGCGGGCTATTTCAGGGGGCTGGCACTGAAGCTTTCTTT
>.|TRBJ2-5|13|TRBV30|.
CAWRSTALWTQYF
TGTGCCTGGAGATCGACAGCCCTATGGACCCAGTACTTC
>TRBD2|TRBJ2-3|17|TRBV4-3|.
CASSPLAGGILTDTQYF
TGCGCCAGCAGCCCACTAGCGGGGGGGATTCTCACAGATACGCAGTATTTT
>.|TRBJ2-3|14|TRBV30|once
CAWSQGASTDTQYF
TGTGCCTGGAGCCAAGGGGCCAGCACAGATACGCAGTATTTT
>.|TRBJ2-1|14|TRBV5-1|.
CASQPGDGYNEQFF
TGCGCCAGCCAACCGGGGGACGGATACAATGAGCAGTTCTTC
>.|TRBJ2-7|14|TRBV19|.
CASTISIGTYEQYF
TGTGCCAGTACCATTAGCATCGGAACCTACGAGCAGTACTTC
>.|TRBJ1-3|15|TRBV4-3|.
CASSQDYLVGNTIYF
TGCGCCAGCAGCCAAGATTATCTTGTTGGAAACACCATATATTTT
>TRBD1|TRBJ1-2|15|TRBV30|.
CAWSVLGQGGYGYTF
TGTGCCTGGAGTGTACTCGGACAGGGGGGCTATGGCTACACCTTC
>TRBD1|TRBJ1-5|17|TRBV27|.
CASSPTGTGGRNQPQHF
TGTGCCAGCAGTCCTACCGGGACAGGGGGCCGCAATCAGCCCCAGCATTTT
>TRBD1|TRBJ1-1|14|TRBV19|few
CASKRGRGRTEAFF
TGTGCCAGTAAGAGGGGCAGGGGGAGAACTGAAGCTTTCTTT
>.|TRBJ1-1|14|TRBV19|few
CASSNPSGGTEAFF
TGTGCCAGTAGTAACCCTTCCGGAGGCACTGAAGCTTTCTTT
>.|TRBJ2-7|14|TRBV7-2|.
CASSRGGVPDEQYF
TGTGCCAGCAGCAGAGGAGGGGTTCCGGACGAGCAGTACTTC
>.|TRBJ2-3|16|TRBV9|.
CASSVEIMSSTDTQYF
TGTGCCAGCAGCGTAGAAATAATGAGTAGCACAGATACGCAGTATTTT
>.|TRBJ2-7|12|TRBV30|.
CAWRPGTYEQYF
TGTGCCTGGAGACCAGGGACCTACGAGCAGTACTTC
>TRBD1|TRBJ1-5|14|TRBV19|.
CASAYRDRGQPQHF
TGTGCCAGTGCGTACCGGGACAGGGGTCAGCCCCAGCATTTT
>.|TRBJ2-7|15|TRBV28|.
CASNSPGQGTYEQYF
TGTGCCAGCAACTCCCCGGGTCAGGGAACCTACGAGCAGTACTTC
>.|TRBJ1-4|16|TRBV11-2|.
CASSLGHRATNEKLFF
TGTGCCAGCAGCTTAGGGCACAGGGCAACTAATGAAAAACTGTTTTTT
>.|TRBJ1-5|11|TRBV6-5|.
CASSRVQPQHF
TGTGCCAGCAGCAGGGTTCAGCCCCAGCATTTT
>TRBD1|TRBJ2-7|15|TRBV5-1|.
CVSRSTGQDLYEQYF
TGCGTCAGCCGTTCGACGGGACAGGACCTCTACGAGCAGTACTTC
>TRBD2|TRBJ2-1|14|TRBV5-1|.
CASSLEGGGAEQFF
TGCGCCAGCAGCTTGGAGGGCGGGGGGGCCGAGCAGTTCTTC
>.|TRBJ2-3|16|TRBV4-3|.
CASSLPDWTSTDTQYF
TGCGCCAGCAGCCTCCCGGACTGGACCAGCACAGATACGCAGTATTTT
>TRBD1|TRBJ2-7|14|TRBV5-1|.
CASSFRDSPYEQYF
TGCGCCAGCAGCTTCCGGGACAGTCCATACGAGCAGTACTTC
>TRBD1|TRBJ1-1|13|TRBV19|few
CASRDRQRTEAFF
TGTGCCAGTAGGGACAGGCAGCGGACTGAAGCTTTCTTT
>TRBD1|TRBJ1-2|19|TRBV4-3|.
CASSQDRGTTGPRNYGYTF
TGCGCCAGCAGCCAAGATCGGGGAACGACAGGGCCTAGAAACTATGGCTACACCTTC
>TRBD1|TRBJ2-3|15|TRBV19|.
CASSFRGGSGTGSYF
TGTGCCAGTAGTTTTCGAGGAGGTTCCGGGACAGGGAGTTATTTT
>TRBD2|TRBJ2-3|16|TRBV28|.
CASSAASGESTDTQYF
TGTGCCAGCAGTGCCGCTAGCGGGGAGAGCACAGATACGCAGTATTTT
>.|TRBJ1-1|12|TRBV10-2|.
CASGRANTEAFF
TGCGCCAGCGGCAGGGCGAACACTGAAGCTTTCTTT
>TRBD1|TRBJ1-2|15|TRBV27|.
CASSFRGQGVRGYTF
TGTGCCAGCAGTTTCCGGGGACAGGGGGTGCGTGGCTACACCTTC
>.|TRBJ2-7|14|TRBV18|.
CASSEGAPTYEQYF
TGTGCCAGCTCGGAGGGGGCTCCCACCTACGAGCAGTACTTC
>.|TRBJ1-2|11|TRBV30|.
CAWSVGSGYTF
TGTGCCTGGAGTGTGGGCAGTGGCTACACCTTC
>TRBD1|TRBJ2-5|13|TRBV28|.
CASSTGDLETQYF
TGTGCCAGCAGTACAGGGGATTTAGAGACCCAGTACTTC
>TRBD2|TRBJ2-7|15|TRBV30|few
CAWGPKGLAGGTAYF
TGTGCCTGGGGTCCCAAGGGACTAGCGGGGGGGACGGCGTACTTC
>.|TRBJ1-2|13|TRBV7-9|.
CASSSAGGVGYTF
TGTGCCAGCAGCTCGGCGGGGGGCGTTGGCTACACCTTC
>.|TRBJ2-1|13|TRBV2|once
CASGQDTYNEQFF
TGTGCCAGCGGGCAAGACACCTACAATGAGCAGTTCTTC
>.|TRBJ2-7|17|TRBV4-1|.
CASSQGVVTGISYEQYF
TGCGCCAGCAGCCAAGGAGTAGTCACAGGGATATCCTACGAGCAGTACTTC
>.|TRBJ1-4|14|TRBV5-1|once
CASSLGREREKLFF
TGCGCCAGCAGCTTGGGCCGCGAGCGGGAAAAACTGTTTTTT
>.|TRBJ1-5|16|TRBV6-6|.
CASSYDGTGFNQPQHF
TGTGCCAGCAGTTACGACGGCACGGGTTTCAATCAGCCCCAGCATTTT
>TRBD2|TRBJ2-1|12|TRBV5-6|few
CASSLPSGEQFF
TGTGCCAGCAGCTTGCCTAGCGGAGAGCAGTTCTTC